This T cell receptor (beta chain) was captured by sequencing in a study of T cell responses to AZD1222 COVID-19 vaccine. Study-level findings and limits: Two AZD1222 doses significantly raised spike-specific TCR breadth and depth over controls. Unmutated variant regions are reportedly the target of nearly half of TCRs that are spike-specific.

With respect to this clone: What it binds is not known.

The repertoire was sequenced with immunoSEQ multiplex PCR; TCRdb's copy has only in-frame clones and lacks some. The sample has approximately 110,000 clones; 90% to 95% are singletons. CDR1 is SGHDT and CDR2 is YYEEEE in the germline V gene. The length of the CDR3 is 18 residues. V shed 4 bases and J 1 base; nucleotides not matched to a gene: 11. The origin of this receptor is an adult in good health. Specimen: peripheral blood, collected on day 0 of AZD1222 vaccination. The chain links TRBV5-6 to TRBJ1-2, with 12 bases matching TRBD1. The CDR3 region has the DNA TGTGCCAGCAGCCCTGCCCGGGACAGGGGGCCTTTTAACTATGGCTACACCTTC. It codes for CASSPARDRGPFNYGYTF.